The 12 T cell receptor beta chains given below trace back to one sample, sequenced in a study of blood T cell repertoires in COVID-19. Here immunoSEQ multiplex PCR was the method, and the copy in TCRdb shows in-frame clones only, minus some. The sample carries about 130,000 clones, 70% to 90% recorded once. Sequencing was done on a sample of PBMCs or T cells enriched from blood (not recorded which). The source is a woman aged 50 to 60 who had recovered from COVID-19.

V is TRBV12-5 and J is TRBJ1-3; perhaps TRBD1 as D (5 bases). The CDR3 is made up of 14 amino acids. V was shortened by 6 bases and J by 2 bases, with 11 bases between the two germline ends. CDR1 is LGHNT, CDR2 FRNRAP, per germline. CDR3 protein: CASGPSGAGNTIYF. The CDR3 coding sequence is TGTGCTAGTGGCCCCTCGGGGGCTGGAAACACCATATATTTT. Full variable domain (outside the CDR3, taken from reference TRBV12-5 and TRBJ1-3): DARVTQTPRHKVTEMGQEVTMRCQPILGHNTVFWYRQTMMQGLELLAYFRNRAPLDDSGMPKDRFSAEMPDATLATLKIQPSEPRDSAVYFCASGPSGAGNTIYFGEGSWLTVV.

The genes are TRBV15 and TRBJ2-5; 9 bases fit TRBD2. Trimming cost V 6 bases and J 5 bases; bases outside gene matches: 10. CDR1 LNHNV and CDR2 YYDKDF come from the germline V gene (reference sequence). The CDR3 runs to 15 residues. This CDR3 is CATSRASGNVETQYF. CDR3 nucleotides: TGTGCCACCAGTAGGGCTAGCGGGAATGTGGAGACCCAGTACTTC. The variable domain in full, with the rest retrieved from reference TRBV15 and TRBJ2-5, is DAMVIQNPRYQVTQFGKPVTLSCSQTLNHNVMYWYQQKSSQAPKLLFHYYDKDFNNEADTPDNFQSRRPNTSFCFLDIRSPGLGDTAMYLCATSRASGNVETQYFGPGTRLLVL.

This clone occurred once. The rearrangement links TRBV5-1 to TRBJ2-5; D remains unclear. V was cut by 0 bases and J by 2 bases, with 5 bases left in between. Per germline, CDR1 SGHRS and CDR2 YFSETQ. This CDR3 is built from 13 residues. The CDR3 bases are TGCGCCAGCAGCTTGGCACAGCAAGAGACCCAGTACTTC. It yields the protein CASSLAQQETQYF.

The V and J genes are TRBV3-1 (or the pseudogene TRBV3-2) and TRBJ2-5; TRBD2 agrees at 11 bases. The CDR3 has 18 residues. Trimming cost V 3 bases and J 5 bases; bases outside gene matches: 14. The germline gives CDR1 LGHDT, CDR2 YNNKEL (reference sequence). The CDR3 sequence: CASSQWTELTSGAETQYF. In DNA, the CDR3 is TGTGCCAGCAGCCAGTGGACAGAGCTGACTAGCGGGGCGGAGACCCAGTACTTC.

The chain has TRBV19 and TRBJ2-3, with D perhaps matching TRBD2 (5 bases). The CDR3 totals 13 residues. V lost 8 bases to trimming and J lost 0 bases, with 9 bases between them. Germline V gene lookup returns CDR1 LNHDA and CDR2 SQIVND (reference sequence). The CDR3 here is CASRGLSTDTQYF. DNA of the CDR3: TGTGCCAGTCGAGGGTTAAGCACAGATACGCAGTATTTT.

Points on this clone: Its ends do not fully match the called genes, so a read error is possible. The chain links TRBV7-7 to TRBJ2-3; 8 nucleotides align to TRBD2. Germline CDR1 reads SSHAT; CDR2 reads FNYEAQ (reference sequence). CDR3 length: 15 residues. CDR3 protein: CASSSGLGSTDTQYF. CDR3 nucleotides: TGTGCTAGCAGCTCGGGACTAGGTAGCACAGATACGCAGTATTTT. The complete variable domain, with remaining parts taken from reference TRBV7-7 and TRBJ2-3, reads GAGVSQSPRYKVTKRGQDVTLRCDPISSHATLYWYQQALGQGPEFLTYFNYEAQPDKSGLPSDRFSAERPEGSISTLTIQRTEQRDSAMYRCASSSGLGSTDTQYFGPGTRLTVL.

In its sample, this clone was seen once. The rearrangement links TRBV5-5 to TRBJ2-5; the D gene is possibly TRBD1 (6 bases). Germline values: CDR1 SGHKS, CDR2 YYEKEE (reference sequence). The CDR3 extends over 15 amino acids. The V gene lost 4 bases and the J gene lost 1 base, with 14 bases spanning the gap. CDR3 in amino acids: CASSPIGGGQETQYF. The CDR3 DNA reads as TGTGCCAGCAGCCCAATAGGGGGTGGCCAAGAGACCCAGTACTTC.

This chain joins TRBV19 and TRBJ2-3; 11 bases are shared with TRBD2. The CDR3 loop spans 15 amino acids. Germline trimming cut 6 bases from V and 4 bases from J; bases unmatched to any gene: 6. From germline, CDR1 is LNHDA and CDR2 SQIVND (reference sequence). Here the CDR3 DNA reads TGTGCCAGTAGAGATCTAGCGGGGGGTCCAGATACGCAGTATTTT. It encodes CASRDLAGGPDTQYF.

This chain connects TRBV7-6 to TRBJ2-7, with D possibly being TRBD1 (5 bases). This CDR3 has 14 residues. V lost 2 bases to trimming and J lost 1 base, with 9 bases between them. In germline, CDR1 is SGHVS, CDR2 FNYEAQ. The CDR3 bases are TGTGCCAGCAGCTTATCCCCAGGGTCCTACGAGCAGTACTTC. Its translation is CASSLSPGSYEQYF.

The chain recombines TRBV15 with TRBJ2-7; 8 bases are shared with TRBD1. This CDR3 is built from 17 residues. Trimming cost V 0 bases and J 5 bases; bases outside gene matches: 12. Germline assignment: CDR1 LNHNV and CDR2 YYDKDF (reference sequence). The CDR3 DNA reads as TGTGCCACCAGCAGAGATTTGTCGGCAGGGGGCTTTAACGAGCAGTACTTC. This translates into CATSRDLSAGGFNEQYF.

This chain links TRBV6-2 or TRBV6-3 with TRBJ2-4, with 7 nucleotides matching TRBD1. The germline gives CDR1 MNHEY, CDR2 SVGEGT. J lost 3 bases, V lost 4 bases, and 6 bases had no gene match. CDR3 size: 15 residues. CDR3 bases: TGTGCCAGCAGTTTATCTGGGACAGACAAAAACATTCAGTACTTC. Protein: CASSLSGTDKNIQYF.

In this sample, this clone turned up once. The chain's CDR3 is CASSISGPNYGYTF. DNA for the CDR3: TGTGCCAGTAGTATATCAGGGCCTAACTATGGCTACACCTTC. This chain connects TRBV19 to TRBJ1-2, with D possibly matching TRBD1 (5 bases). Germline CDR1 LNHDA, CDR2 SQIVND (reference sequence). The CDR3 is 14 residues long. V lost 2 bases, J lost 0 bases, and 7 bases lay in between. Drawing the rest from reference TRBV19 and TRBJ1-2, the complete variable domain is DGGITQSPKYLFRKEGQNVTLSCEQNLNHDAMYWYRQDPGQGLRLIYYSQIVNDFQKGDIAEGYSVSREKKESFPLTVTSAQKNPTAFYLCASSISGPNYGYTFGSGTRLTVV.